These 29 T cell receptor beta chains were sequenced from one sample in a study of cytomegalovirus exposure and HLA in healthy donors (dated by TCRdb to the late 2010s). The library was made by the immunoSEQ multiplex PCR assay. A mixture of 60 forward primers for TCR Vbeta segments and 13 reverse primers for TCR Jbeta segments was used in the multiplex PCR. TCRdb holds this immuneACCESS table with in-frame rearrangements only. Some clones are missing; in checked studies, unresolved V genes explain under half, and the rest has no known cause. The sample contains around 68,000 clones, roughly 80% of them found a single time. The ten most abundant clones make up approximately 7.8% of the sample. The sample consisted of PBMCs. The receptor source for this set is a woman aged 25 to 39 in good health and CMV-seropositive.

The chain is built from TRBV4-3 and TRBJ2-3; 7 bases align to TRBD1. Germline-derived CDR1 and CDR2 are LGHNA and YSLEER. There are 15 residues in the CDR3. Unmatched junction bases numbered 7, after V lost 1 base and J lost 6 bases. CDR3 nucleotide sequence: TGCGCCAGCAGCCAAGGACAGGGAGTTGGGGATACGCAGTATTTT. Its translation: CASSQGQGVGDTQYF.

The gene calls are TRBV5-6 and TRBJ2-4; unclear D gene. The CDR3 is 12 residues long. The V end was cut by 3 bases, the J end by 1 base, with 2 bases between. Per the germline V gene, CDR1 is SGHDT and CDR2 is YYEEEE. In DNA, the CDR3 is TGTGCCAGCAGCTCGGCCAAAAACATTCAGTACTTC. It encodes CASSSAKNIQYF.

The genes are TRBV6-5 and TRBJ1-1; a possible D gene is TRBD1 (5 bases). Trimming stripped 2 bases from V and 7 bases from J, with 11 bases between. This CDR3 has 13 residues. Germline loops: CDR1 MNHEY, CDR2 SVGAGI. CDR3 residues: CASSYRGHFEAFF. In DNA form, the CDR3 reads TGTGCCAGCAGTTACAGGGGCCACTTTGAAGCTTTCTTT.

The CDR3 bases are TGCAGCGTTGATGTGGGACAGTTCTATGGCTACACCTTC. It yields the protein CSVDVGQFYGYTF. The V call is TRBV29-1, the J call TRBJ1-2; 7 bases align to TRBD1. Looked up from germline, CDR1 is SQVTM and CDR2 is ANQGSEA. CDR3 length: 13 amino acids. The trim removed 3 bases at V and 4 bases at J, leaving 5 bases unmatched.

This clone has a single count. CDR3 amino acids: CASSLGRGWYTEAFF. The CDR3 DNA reads as TGTGCCAGCAGCTTGGGCAGGGGTTGGTACACTGAAGCTTTCTTT. This chain connects TRBV11-2 to TRBJ1-1; D is perhaps TRBD1 (6 bases). Trimming took 3 bases from V and 3 from J, leaving 14 bases between them. The germline V gene encodes CDR1 SGHAT and CDR2 FQNNGV. The CDR3 has 15 amino acids.

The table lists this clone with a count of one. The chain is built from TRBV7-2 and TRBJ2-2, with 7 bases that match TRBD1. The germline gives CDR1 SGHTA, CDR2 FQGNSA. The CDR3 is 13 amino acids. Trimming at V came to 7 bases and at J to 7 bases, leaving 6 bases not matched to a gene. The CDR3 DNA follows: TGTGCCAGCACCGGACAGGTCCTCGGGGAGCTGTTTTTT. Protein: CASTGQVLGELFF. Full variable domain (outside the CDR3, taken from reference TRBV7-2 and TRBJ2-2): GAGVSQSPSNKVTEKGKDVELRCDPISGHTALYWYRQSLGQGLEFLIYFQGNSAPDKSGLPSDRFSAERTGGSVSTLTIQRTQQEDSAVYLCASTGQVLGELFFGEGSRLTVL.

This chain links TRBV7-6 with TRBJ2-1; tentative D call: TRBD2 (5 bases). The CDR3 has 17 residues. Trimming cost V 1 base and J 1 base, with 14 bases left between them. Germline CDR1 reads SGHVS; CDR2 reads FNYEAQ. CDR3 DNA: TGTGCCAGCAGCTTAGGGAATACGGGGAGATCCTACAATGAGCAGTTCTTC. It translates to CASSLGNTGRSYNEQFF.

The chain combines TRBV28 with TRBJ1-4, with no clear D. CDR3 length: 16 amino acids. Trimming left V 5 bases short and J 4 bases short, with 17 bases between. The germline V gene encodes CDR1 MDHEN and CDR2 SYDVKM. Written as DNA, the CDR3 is TGTGCCAGCAGTGTTGACGGAAGAGGTTTTAATGAAAAACTGTTTTTT. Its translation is CASSVDGRGFNEKLFF.

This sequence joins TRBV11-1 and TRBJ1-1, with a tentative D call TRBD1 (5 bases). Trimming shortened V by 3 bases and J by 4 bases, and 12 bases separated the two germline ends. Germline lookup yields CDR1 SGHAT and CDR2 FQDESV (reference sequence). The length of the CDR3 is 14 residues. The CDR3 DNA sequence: TGTGCCAGCAGCTTCGATGGGGCGCGCACTGAAGCTTTCTTT. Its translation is CASSFDGARTEAFF.

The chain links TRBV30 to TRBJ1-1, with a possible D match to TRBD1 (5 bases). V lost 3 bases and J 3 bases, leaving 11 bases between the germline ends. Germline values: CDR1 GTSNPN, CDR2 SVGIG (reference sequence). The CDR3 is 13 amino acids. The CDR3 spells CAWRARVDTEAFF. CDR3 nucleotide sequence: TGTGCCTGGAGAGCCAGGGTGGACACTGAAGCTTTCTTT.

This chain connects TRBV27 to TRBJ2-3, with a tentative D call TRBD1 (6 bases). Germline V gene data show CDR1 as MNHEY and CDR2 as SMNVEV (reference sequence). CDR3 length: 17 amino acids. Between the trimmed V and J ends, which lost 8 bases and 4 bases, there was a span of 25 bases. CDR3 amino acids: CASQNPPGKGTPDTQYF. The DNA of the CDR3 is TGTGCCAGCCAAAACCCCCCGGGAAAGGGGACACCAGATACGCAGTATTTT.

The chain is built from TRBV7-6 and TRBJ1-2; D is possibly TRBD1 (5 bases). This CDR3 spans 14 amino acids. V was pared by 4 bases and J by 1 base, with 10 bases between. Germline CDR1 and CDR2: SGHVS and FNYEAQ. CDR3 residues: CASSSRVYNYGYTF. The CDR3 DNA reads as TGTGCCAGCAGCTCCAGGGTCTATAACTATGGCTACACCTTC. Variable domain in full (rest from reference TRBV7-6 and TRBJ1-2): GAGVSQSPRYKVTKRGQDVALRCDPISGHVSLYWYRQALGQGPEFLTYFNYEAQQDKSGLPNDRFSAERPEGSISTLTIQRTEQRDSAMYRCASSSRVYNYGYTFGSGTRLTVV.

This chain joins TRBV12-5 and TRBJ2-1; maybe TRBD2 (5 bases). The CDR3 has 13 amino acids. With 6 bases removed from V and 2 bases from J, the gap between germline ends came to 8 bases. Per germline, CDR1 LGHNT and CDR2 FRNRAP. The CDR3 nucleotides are TGTGCTAGTGGGGGGAGTCCCTACAATGAGCAGTTCTTC. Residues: CASGGSPYNEQFF.

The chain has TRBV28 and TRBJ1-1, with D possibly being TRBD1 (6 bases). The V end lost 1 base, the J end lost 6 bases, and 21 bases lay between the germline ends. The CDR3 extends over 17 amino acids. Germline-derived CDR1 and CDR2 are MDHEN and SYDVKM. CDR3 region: CASSLFIVRRGGAEAFF. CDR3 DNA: TGTGCCAGCAGTTTATTTATAGTACGGAGGGGGGGGGCTGAAGCTTTCTTT.

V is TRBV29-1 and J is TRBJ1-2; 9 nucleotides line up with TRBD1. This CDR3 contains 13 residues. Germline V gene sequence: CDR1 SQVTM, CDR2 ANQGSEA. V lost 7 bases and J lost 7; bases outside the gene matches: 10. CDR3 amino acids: CSGVGGQGSGYTF. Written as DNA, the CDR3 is TGCAGCGGGGTTGGTGGACAGGGGAGTGGCTACACCTTC. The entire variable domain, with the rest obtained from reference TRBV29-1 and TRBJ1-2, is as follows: SAVISQKPSRDICQRGTSLTIQCQVDSQVTMMFWYRQQPGQSLTLIATANQGSEATYESGFVIDKFPISRPNLTFSTLTVSNMSPEDSSIYLCSGVGGQGSGYTFGSGTRLTVV.

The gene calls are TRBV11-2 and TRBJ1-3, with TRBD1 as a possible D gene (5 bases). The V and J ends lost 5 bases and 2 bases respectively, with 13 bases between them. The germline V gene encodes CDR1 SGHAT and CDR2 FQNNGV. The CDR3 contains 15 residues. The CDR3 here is CASSRLGGAGNTIYF. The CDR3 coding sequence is TGTGCCAGCAGCCGCTTGGGGGGGGCTGGAAACACCATATATTTT. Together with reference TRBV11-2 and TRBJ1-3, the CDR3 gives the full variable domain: EAGVAQSPRYKIIEKRQSVAFWCNPISGHATLYWYQQILGQGPKLLIQFQNNGVVDDSQLPKDRFSAERLKGVDSTLKIQPAKLEDSAVYLCASSRLGGAGNTIYFGEGSWLTVV.

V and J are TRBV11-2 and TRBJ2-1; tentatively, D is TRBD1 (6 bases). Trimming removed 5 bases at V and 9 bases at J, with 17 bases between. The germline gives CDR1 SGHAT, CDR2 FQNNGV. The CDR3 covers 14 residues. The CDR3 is CASSKGVGVTEQFF. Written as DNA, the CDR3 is TGTGCCAGCAGCAAGGGGGTCGGCGTAACTGAGCAGTTCTTC.

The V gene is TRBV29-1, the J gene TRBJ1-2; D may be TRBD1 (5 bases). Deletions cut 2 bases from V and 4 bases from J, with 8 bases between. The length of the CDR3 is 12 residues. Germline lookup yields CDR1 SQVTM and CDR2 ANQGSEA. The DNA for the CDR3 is TGCAGCGTTGAAACCGGGGGCTATGGCTACACCTTC. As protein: CSVETGGYGYTF.

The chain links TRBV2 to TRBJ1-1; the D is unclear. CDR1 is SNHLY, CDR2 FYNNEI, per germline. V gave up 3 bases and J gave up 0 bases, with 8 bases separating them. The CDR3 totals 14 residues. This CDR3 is CASSERQVNTEAFF. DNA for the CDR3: TGTGCCAGCAGTGAGAGACAAGTGAACACTGAAGCTTTCTTT.

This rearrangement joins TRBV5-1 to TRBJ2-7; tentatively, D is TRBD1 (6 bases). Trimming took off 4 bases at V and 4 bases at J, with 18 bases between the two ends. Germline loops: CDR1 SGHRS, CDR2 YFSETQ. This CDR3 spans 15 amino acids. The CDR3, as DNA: TGCGCCAGCAGCCCCGGGACACTACTAGAGTACGAGCAGTACTTC. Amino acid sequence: CASSPGTLLEYEQYF.

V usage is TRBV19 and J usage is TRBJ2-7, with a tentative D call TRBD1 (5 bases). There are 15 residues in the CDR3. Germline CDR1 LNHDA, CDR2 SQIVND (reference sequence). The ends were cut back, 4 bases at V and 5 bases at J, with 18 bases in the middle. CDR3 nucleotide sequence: TGTGCCAGTAGTAAGACCCAGGGATCTTGGAACGAGCAGTACTTC. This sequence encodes CASSKTQGSWNEQYF.

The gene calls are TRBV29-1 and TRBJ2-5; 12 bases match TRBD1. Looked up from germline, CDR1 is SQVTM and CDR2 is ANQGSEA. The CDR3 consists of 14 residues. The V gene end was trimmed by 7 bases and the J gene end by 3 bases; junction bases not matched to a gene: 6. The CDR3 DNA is TGCAGCGCGAGGGACAGGGGGCGAGAAGAGACCCAGTACTTC. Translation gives CSARDRGREETQYF.

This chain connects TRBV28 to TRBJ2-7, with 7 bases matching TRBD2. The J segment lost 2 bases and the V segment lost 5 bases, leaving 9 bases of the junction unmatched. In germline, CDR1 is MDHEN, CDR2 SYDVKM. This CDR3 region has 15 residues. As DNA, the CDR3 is TGTGCCAGCAGTACCCAGAGCGGGATGGCCTACGAGCAGTACTTC. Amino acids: CASSTQSGMAYEQYF. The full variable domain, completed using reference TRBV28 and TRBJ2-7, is DVKVTQSSRYLVKRTGEKVFLECVQDMDHENMFWYRQDPGLGLRLIYFSYDVKMKEKGDIPEGYSVSREKKERFSLILESASTNQTSMYLCASSTQSGMAYEQYFGPGTRLTVT.

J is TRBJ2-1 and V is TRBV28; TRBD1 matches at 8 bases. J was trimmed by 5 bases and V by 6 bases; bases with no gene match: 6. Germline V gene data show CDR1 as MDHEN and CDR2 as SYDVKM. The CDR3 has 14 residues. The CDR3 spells CASRRDRTNNEQFF. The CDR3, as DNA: TGTGCCAGCAGACGGGACAGGACTAACAATGAGCAGTTCTTC.

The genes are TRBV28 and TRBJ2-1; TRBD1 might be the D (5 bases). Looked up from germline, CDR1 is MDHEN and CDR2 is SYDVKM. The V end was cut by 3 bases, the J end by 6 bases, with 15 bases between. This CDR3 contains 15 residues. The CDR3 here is CASSFYSERGNEQFF. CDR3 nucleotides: TGTGCCAGCAGTTTTTACTCGGAAAGGGGCAATGAGCAGTTCTTC.

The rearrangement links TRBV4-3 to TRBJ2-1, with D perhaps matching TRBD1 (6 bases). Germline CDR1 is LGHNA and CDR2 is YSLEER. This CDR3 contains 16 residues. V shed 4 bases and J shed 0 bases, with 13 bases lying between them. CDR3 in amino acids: CASSRLGGASYNEQFF. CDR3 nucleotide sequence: TGCGCCAGCAGCCGGTTAGGGGGAGCCTCCTACAATGAGCAGTTCTTC.

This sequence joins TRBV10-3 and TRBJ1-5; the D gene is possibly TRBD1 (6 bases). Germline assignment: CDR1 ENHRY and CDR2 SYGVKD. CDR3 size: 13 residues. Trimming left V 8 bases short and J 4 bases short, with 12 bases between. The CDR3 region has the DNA TGTGCCATCCAGGGGTTGGCGAATCAGCCCCAGCATTTT. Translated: CAIQGLANQPQHF.

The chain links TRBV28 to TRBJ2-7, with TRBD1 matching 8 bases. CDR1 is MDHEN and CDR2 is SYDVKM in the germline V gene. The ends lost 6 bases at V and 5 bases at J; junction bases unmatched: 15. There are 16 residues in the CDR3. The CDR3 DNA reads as TGTGCCAGCAGCCCACGACAGGGGCGGCTAGGCGACGAGCAGTACTTC. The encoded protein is CASSPRQGRLGDEQYF.

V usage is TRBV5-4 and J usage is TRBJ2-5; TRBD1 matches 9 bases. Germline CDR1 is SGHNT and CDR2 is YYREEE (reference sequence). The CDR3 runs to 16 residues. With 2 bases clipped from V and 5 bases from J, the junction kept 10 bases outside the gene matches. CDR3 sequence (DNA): TGTGCCAGCAGCTTTCCCTCCGGGACAGGGACGGAGACCCAGTACTTC. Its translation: CASSFPSGTGTETQYF.